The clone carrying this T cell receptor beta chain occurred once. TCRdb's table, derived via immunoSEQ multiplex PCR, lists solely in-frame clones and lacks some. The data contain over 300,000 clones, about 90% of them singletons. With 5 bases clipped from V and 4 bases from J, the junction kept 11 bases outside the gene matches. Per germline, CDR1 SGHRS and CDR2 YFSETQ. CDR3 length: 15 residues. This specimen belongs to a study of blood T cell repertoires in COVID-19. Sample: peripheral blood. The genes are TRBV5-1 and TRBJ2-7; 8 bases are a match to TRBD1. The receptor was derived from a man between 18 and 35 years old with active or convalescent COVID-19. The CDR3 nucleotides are TGCGCCAGCAGAAAATTCGGGACAGGAGAATACGAGCAGTACTTC. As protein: CASRKFGTGEYEQYF. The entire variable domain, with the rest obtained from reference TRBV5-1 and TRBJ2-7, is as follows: KAGVTQTPRYLIKTRGQQVTLSCSPISGHRSVSWYQQTPGQGLQFLFEYFSETQRNKGNFPGRFSGRQFSNSRSEMNVSTLELGDSALYLCASRKFGTGEYEQYFGPGTRLTVT.